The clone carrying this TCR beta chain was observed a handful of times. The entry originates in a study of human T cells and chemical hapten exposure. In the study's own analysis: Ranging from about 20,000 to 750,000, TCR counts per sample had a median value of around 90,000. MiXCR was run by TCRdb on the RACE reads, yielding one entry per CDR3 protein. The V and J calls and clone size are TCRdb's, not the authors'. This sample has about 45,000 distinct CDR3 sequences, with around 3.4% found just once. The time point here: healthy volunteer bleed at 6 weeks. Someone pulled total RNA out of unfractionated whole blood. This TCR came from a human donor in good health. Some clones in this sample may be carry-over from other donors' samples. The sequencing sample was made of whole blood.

In DNA, the CDR3 is TGCAGTGAAGGGTTATACGGGGATGAGCAGTTCTTC. Translated: CSEGLYGDEQFF. The chain links TRBV20-1 to TRBJ2-1; D perhaps matches TRBD2 (5 bases). The CDR3 is 12 amino acids. Trimming left V 7 bases short and J 8 bases short, with 15 bases between. The germline V gene encodes CDR1 DFQATT and CDR2 SNEGSKA (reference sequence).